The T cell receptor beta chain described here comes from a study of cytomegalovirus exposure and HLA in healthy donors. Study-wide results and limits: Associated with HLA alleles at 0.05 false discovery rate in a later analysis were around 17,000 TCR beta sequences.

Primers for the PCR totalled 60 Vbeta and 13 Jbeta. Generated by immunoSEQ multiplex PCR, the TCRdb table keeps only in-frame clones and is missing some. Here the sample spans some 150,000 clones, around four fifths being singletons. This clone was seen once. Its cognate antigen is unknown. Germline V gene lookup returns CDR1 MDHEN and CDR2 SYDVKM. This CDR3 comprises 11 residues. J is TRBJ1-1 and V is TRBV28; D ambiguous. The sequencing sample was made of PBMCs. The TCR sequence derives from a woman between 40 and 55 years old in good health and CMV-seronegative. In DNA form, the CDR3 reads TGTGGAAGTGTATCGGGCACTGAAGCTTTCTTT. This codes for CGSVSGTEAFF.